What follows is one T cell receptor (beta chain) and its context. Its specificity is not known. The listed genes are named as in mouse. The same CDR3 arises from other DNA sequences in this sample as well. Researchers sorted pooled cutaneous lymph node cells on the basis of CD4, CD8alpha, NKG2D, NKG2ACE and other markers. The record originates from a study of CD8+ T cells in alopecia areata. The wider study: C3H/HeJ donors aged roughly 6-12 months with spontaneous alopecia supplied skin grafted onto roughly 7-11-week-old female C3H/HeJ mice.

RNA extraction and reverse transcription yielded cDNA as sequencing template. The repertoire was sequenced with immunoSEQ multiplex PCR; TCRdb's copy has only in-frame clones and lacks some. Altogether 200,000 to 300,000 clones were found in the sample, and no singletons occur. Study outcomes and limitations: TCRs were shared less clearly across patients than in mice, possibly for HLA-related reasons. Sequencing of scalp samples also includes resident alphabeta T cells from normal skin.

The sequence came from a C3H/HeJ mouse with alopecia areata. This line is of MHC haplotype H2-k. The sequenced sample consisted of CD4+ T cells sorted from a lymph node.

CDR3 DNA (partial): TGTGCCAGCAGTGGGGGACTGGGGGGGAACTATGCT. Protein product: CASSGGLGGNYA. The CDR3 in full is CASSGGLGGNYAEQFF. This chain joins TRBV13-1 and TRBJ2-1; 13 nucleotides agree with TRBD2. The CDR3 end is not reached by the read, which stops 4 residues before it; the germline J gene fills it in. Germline CDR1 and CDR2: NSHNY and SYGAGN. J was trimmed by 1 base and V by 3 bases; bases with no gene match: 1. This CDR3 is 16 amino acids long.